This TCR beta chain was observed in a study of blood T cell repertoires in COVID-19. Per the authors' pipeline: Amplification of reference gene primers provided the estimated nucleated cell counts. Profiled with immunoSEQ multiplex PCR; TCRdb holds only in-frame clones, not every one. V and J calls and clone size are given by that table; D and trimming were obtained from the DNA. This table has 400,000 to 500,000 clones, around nine tenths appearing once. CDR1 MGHRA and CDR2 YSYEKL come from the germline V gene. V was pared by 1 base and J by 0 bases, with 9 bases between. The CDR3 runs to 15 residues. The cohort comprised adults aged 18 to 89 years residing in under 30 US areas.

The chain recombines TRBV4-1 with TRBJ1-2; D call uncertain. The clonotype was recovered from a woman under 30 who had been exposed to COVID-19. Sequencing used PBMCs or T cells enriched from blood (not recorded which). DNA of the CDR3: TGCGCCAGCAGCCAAGTCTCCTCAGCTAACTATGGCTACACCTTC. This encodes CASSQVSSANYGYTF.